This TCR beta chain comes out of a study of identical twins. Points from the study as a whole: Model-predicted out-of-frame TCR alpha sharing fell below observed values in monozygotic twins.

This clonotype was counted a few times. Its antigen is undetermined. A universal primer site arose from template switching, and cDNA bore unique molecular identifiers. TCRdb reprocessed the 5' RACE reads with MiXCR, giving one entry per CDR3 protein. The table records about 250,000 distinct CDR3 sequences, approximately 8.3% of them present only once. Trimming left V 0 bases short and J 7 bases short, with 11 bases between. Germline values: CDR1 SGHKS, CDR2 YYEKEE (reference sequence). The CDR3 is made up of 13 amino acids. This sample also appeared in a second study, on yellow fever vaccine responses in identical twins.

The chain has TRBV5-5 and TRBJ2-7; no reliable D call. Sequencing was carried out using CD8+ T cells sorted from blood. This clonotype was sampled from a woman younger than 35 in good health. CDR3 sequence (DNA): TGTGCCAGCAGCTTGGATGTAGCCAATGAGCAGTACTTC. Amino acids: CASSLDVANEQYF.